This entry lists 3 T cell receptor beta chains sequenced from one sample in a study of T cells in Graves' hyperthyroidism and ophthalmopathy. TCR beta CDR3 region amplification was performed from RNA transcripts. An initial round of RT-PCR targeting the TCR CDR3 relied on the HTBI primer set. TCRdb used MiXCR to reprocess the multiplex PCR reads, holding one entry per CDR3 protein. The data contain roughly 170,000 distinct CDR3 sequences, about 9.4% of them singletons. The sample comprised blood. The receptor set was obtained from a woman aged 18-29 years with Graves' hyperthyroidism that later progressed to Graves' ophthalmopathy.

This clonotype was seen a single time. A much larger clone lies one base from this, so it may be a read error. V gene TRBV7-8 combines with J gene TRBJ2-7, with D perhaps given as TRBD1 or TRBD2 (5 bases each). Germline CDR1 and CDR2: SGHVS and FQNEAQ. The CDR3 is 13 residues long. In nucleotides, the CDR3 is TGTGCCAACAGCAAAGGGGAGACCTACGAGCAGTACTTC. This gives the protein CANSKGETYEQYF.

This chain's CDR3 is CASSLVSPGGGPNTGELFF. DNA of the CDR3: TGTGCCAGCAGCTTAGTGTCCCCGGGAGGGGGACCCAACACCGGGGAGCTGTTTTTT. The chain is built from TRBV13 and TRBJ2-2; TRBD2 matches at 8 bases. The CDR3 length is 19 residues. Trimming at V came to 1 base and at J to 2 bases, leaving 12 bases not matched to a gene. Germline V gene data show CDR1 as PRHDT and CDR2 as FYEKMQ (reference sequence).

This clonotype was detected ten times or more. V usage is TRBV30 and J usage is TRBJ1-6, with 7 bases fitting TRBD1. CDR1 is GTSNPN and CDR2 is SVGIG in the germline V gene (reference sequence). The CDR3 has 16 residues. Germline trimming cut 2 bases from V and 2 bases from J; bases unmatched to any gene: 6. In DNA, the CDR3 is TGTGCCTGGAGTATAAGAGGGGGCGCCTATAATTCACCCCTCCACTTT. This codes for CAWSIRGGAYNSPLHF.